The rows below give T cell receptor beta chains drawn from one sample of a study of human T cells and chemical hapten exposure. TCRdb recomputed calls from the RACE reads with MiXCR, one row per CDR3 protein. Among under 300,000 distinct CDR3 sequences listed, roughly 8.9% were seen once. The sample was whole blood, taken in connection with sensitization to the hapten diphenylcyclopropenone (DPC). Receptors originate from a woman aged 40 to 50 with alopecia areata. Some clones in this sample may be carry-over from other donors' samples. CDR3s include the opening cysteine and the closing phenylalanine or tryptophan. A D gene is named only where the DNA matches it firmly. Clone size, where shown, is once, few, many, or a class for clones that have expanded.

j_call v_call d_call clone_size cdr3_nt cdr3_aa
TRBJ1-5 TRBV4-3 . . TGCGCCAGCAGCCAAGAATCGGGGGGGTATCAGCCCCAGCATTTT CASSQESGGYQPQHF
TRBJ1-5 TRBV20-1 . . TGCAGTGCCAACCCTACCCCGGAGGGAGGCAATCAGCCCCAGCATTTT CSANPTPEGGNQPQHF
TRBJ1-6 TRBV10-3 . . TGTGCCATCAGTGAGTTCGGAGGGAGGGCCTATAATTCACCCCTCCACTTT CAISEFGGRAYNSPLHF
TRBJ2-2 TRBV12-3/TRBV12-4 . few TGTGCCAGCAGTCCCCGGGAGTCGGCCGGGGAGCTGTTTTTT CASSPRESAGELFF
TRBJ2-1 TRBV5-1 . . TGCGCCAGCAGCAGTCACTTCGGGTACGACACCAATGAGCAGTTCTTC CASSSHFGYDTNEQFF
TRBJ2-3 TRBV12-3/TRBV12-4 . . TGTGCCAGCAGTTGCCCGGGTAGGGAGGGCACAGATACGCAGTATTTT CASSCPGREGTDTQYF
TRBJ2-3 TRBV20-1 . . TGCAGTGCTAGAGATCCGCTGACGTCCCGCACAGATACGCAGTATTTT CSARDPLTSRTDTQYF
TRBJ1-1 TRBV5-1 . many TGCGCCAGCAGCCAACAGCCTATGAACACTGAAGCTTTCTTT CASSQQPMNTEAFF
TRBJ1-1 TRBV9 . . TGTGCCAGCAGCGTAGCTACGGCGACTGAAGCTTTCTTT CASSVATATEAFF
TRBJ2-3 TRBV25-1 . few TGTGCCAGCAGTTCACCCGCGGGGCCAGATACGCAGTATTTT CASSSPAGPDTQYF
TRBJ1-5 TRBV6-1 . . TGTGCCAGCAGTAATTACCAGCCCCAGCATTTT CASSNYQPQHF
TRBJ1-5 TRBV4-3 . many TGCGCCAGCAGCCAAGAACGGGGCGAGGGGAATCAGCCCCAGCATTTT CASSQERGEGNQPQHF